These 24 T cell receptor beta chains came from one sample sequenced in a study of shared clonotypes between healthy human individuals. TCRdb's copy holds only in-frame clones and misses some; the assay was immunoSEQ multiplex PCR. The sample carries 400,000 to 500,000 clones, about three quarters recorded once. The specimen was PBMCs. These receptors were obtained from a woman between 40 and 50 years old in good health. Some clones in this sample may be carry-over from other donors' samples.

V gene TRBV28 combines with J gene TRBJ1-2, with 11 nucleotides matching TRBD1. CDR1 MDHEN and CDR2 SYDVKM come from the germline V gene. There are 15 residues in the CDR3. J lost 8 bases, V lost 5 bases, and 10 bases had no gene match. Here the CDR3 DNA reads TGTGCCAGCAGTACCCGGACAGGGGGCGCGGGGGGCTACACCTTC. Encoded protein: CASSTRTGGAGGYTF.

This clone is a singleton in its sample. The chain links TRBV5-1 to TRBJ2-2, with TRBD2 matching over 8 bases. J lost 6 bases, V lost 3 bases, and 7 bases had no gene match. The CDR3 is 15 residues long. Per germline, CDR1 SGHRS and CDR2 YFSETQ. The CDR3 DNA sequence: TGCGCCAGCAGCTACGGACTAGCTAGGGCCGGGGAGCTGTTTTTT. The encoded protein is CASSYGLARAGELFF.

The chain carries TRBV11-1 and TRBJ2-5; D is undetermined. Germline V gene sequence: CDR1 SGHAT, CDR2 FQDESV (reference sequence). Trimming removed 5 bases from V and 0 bases from J, with 13 bases in between. This CDR3 region has 15 residues. The CDR3 region has the DNA TGTGCCAGCAGCCCCCGGATGAGGTACCAAGAGACCCAGTACTTC. Translated, it gives CASSPRMRYQETQYF.

About this clone: It may be a read error: a sequence one base away is much more abundant. V and J are TRBV30 and TRBJ2-7; D is unclear. The CDR3 has 11 amino acids. Between the trimmed V and J ends, which lost 1 base and 3 bases, there was a span of 4 bases. The germline CDR1 and CDR2 sequences are GTSNPN and SVGIG (reference sequence). The CDR3 nucleotides are TGTGCCTGGAGTGGGGTCTACGAGCAGTACTTC. Amino acid sequence: CAWSGVYEQYF.

V and J are TRBV30 and TRBJ2-7, with D perhaps matching TRBD2 (6 bases). The V end was cut by 4 bases, the J end by 3 bases, with 16 bases between. Germline V gene lookup returns CDR1 GTSNPN and CDR2 SVGIG (reference sequence). This CDR3 is 14 amino acids long. CDR3 sequence reads: CAWTTNGGSYEQYF. CDR3 bases: TGTGCCTGGACAACTAATGGGGGGAGCTACGAGCAGTACTTC.

This clone was seen a handful of times. The chain recombines TRBV5-1 with TRBJ2-7; 7 bases agree with TRBD2. J gave up 0 bases and V 9 bases, and 9 bases lay outside the gene matches. The length of the CDR3 is 14 residues. Germline loops: CDR1 SGHRS, CDR2 YFSETQ. DNA for the CDR3: TGCGCCACCTCGCCGGGAGGAACCTCCTACGAGCAGTACTTC. It yields the protein CATSPGGTSYEQYF.

This clone was seen many times. This specimen includes other DNA sequences encoding the same CDR3. The chain is built from TRBV5-4 and TRBJ2-2; no clear D gene. V gave up 0 bases and J gave up 1 base, with 4 bases separating them. This CDR3 contains 14 residues. Per the germline V gene, CDR1 is SGHNT and CDR2 is YYREEE (reference sequence). Here the CDR3 reads CASSLGQNTGELFF. CDR3 bases: TGTGCCAGCAGCTTGGGACAGAACACCGGGGAGCTGTTTTTT.

This clone was picked up a small number of times. The chain is built from TRBV9 and TRBJ1-2, with D unresolved. The CDR3 extends over 14 amino acids. Germline V gene lookup returns CDR1 SGDLS and CDR2 YYNGEE. Trimming cost V 1 base and J 5 bases, with 12 bases left between them. The CDR3 reads CASSVNVRGYGYTF. The CDR3 DNA reads as TGTGCCAGCAGCGTAAATGTGAGAGGGTATGGCTACACCTTC.

The chain couples TRBV6-5 to TRBJ2-3; D not certain. Germline V gene data show CDR1 as MNHEY and CDR2 as SVGAGI. Trimming removed 5 bases from V and 3 bases from J, with 12 bases in between. This CDR3 spans 14 amino acids. CDR3 protein: CASSPRRPTDTQYF. CDR3 nucleotide sequence: TGTGCCAGCAGTCCCCGTAGGCCAACAGATACGCAGTATTTT.

The V call is TRBV18, the J call TRBJ2-1; TRBD2 agrees at 14 bases. The CDR3 loop spans 15 amino acids. With V trimmed by 6 bases and J by 7 bases, 5 bases remained unmatched. CDR1 is KGHSH, CDR2 LQKENI, per germline. CDR3 sequence: CASSIGTSGSNEQFF. The CDR3 nucleotides read TGTGCCAGCTCGATCGGGACTAGCGGGAGTAATGAGCAGTTCTTC.

Details on this clone: One base away lies a much larger clone, so this may be a sequencing read error. V is TRBV5-4 and J is TRBJ2-3; the match to TRBD2 covers 9 bases. This CDR3 comprises 14 residues. Germline V gene lookup returns CDR1 SGHNT and CDR2 YYREEE (reference sequence). Unmatched junction bases numbered 3, after V lost 5 bases and J lost 2 bases. The CDR3 is CASRRTSDTDTQYF. As DNA, the CDR3 is TGTGCCAGCAGGCGGACTAGCGACACAGATACGCAGTATTTT. The variable domain in full, completed from reference TRBV5-4 and TRBJ2-3, reads ETGVTQSPTHLIKTRGQQVTLRCSSQSGHNTVSWYQQALGQGPQFIFQYYREEENGRGNFPPRFSGLQFPNYSSELNVNALELDDSALYLCASRRTSDTDTQYFGPGTRLTVL.

This chain joins TRBV11-2 and TRBJ2-7; the D gene is possibly TRBD2 (7 bases). CDR3 size: 16 residues. Germline values: CDR1 SGHAT, CDR2 FQNNGV. V lost 2 bases, J lost 4 bases, and 18 bases lay in between. The DNA for the CDR3 is TGTGCCAGCAGCTTAATCTTCGGGGAGGGGGTGTACGAGCAGTACTTC. Translated, it gives CASSLIFGEGVYEQYF.

This chain links TRBV6-6 with TRBJ2-7, with a possible D match to TRBD1 (5 bases). CDR1 and CDR2 from the germline V gene are MNHNY and SVGAGI (reference sequence). Trimming stripped 2 bases from V and 4 bases from J, with 12 bases between. This CDR3 spans 14 amino acids. The CDR3 is CASSYSRGPYEQYF. The CDR3 DNA reads TGTGCCAGCAGTTACAGTAGGGGCCCGTACGAGCAGTACTTC.

This clone was detected only a few times. The chain employs TRBV28 and TRBJ1-2; maybe TRBD1 (5 bases). The CDR3 extends over 12 amino acids. From germline, CDR1 is MDHEN and CDR2 SYDVKM. Between the trimmed V and J ends, which lost 5 bases and 7 bases, there was a span of 11 bases. CDR3: CASSPPGIGYTF. For the CDR3, the DNA is TGTGCCAGCAGTCCCCCAGGGATTGGCTACACCTTC.

This rearrangement joins TRBV6-5 to TRBJ2-7; D may be TRBD2 (5 bases). The CDR3 runs 14 residues. From germline, CDR1 is MNHEY and CDR2 SVGAGI. Deletions cut 2 bases from V and 5 bases from J, with 13 bases between. Written as DNA, the CDR3 is TGTGCCAGCAGTTACGAGCGGCAAAGTGACGAGCAGTACTTC. Protein sequence: CASSYERQSDEQYF.

This clone showed up just a few times. This chain joins TRBV20-1 and TRBJ2-2; the D gene is possibly TRBD1 (5 bases). The germline V gene encodes CDR1 DFQATT and CDR2 SNEGSKA (reference sequence). V lost 4 bases to trimming and J lost 6 bases, with 6 bases between them. This CDR3 comprises 11 residues. The CDR3, as DNA: TGCAGTGCTACAGGGTCCGGGGAGCTGTTTTTT. Amino acid sequence: CSATGSGELFF.

This rearrangement joins TRBV9 to TRBJ2-3; tentative D call: TRBD2 (5 bases). Germline CDR1 SGDLS, CDR2 YYNGEE. The germline V and J ends were trimmed by 4 bases and 0 bases, with 9 bases remaining between them. CDR3 length equals 14 residues. The CDR3 sequence: CASSPRTSTDTQYF. In nucleotides, the CDR3 is TGTGCCAGCAGCCCGCGGACTAGCACAGATACGCAGTATTTT. Supplemented by reference TRBV9 and TRBJ2-3, the full variable domain reads DSGVTQTPKHLITATGQRVTLRCSPRSGDLSVYWYQQSLDQGLQFLIQYYNGEERAKGNILERFSAQQFPDLHSELNLSSLELGDSALYFCASSPRTSTDTQYFGPGTRLTVL.

The J gene is TRBJ1-2, the V gene TRBV19; 7 bases map to TRBD1. This CDR3 region has 14 residues. The J segment lost 2 bases and the V segment lost 5 bases, leaving 5 bases of the junction unmatched. Germline CDR1 reads LNHDA; CDR2 reads SQIVND (reference sequence). The CDR3 region has the DNA TGTGCCAGTAGTTCCCAACAGGGGAACTATGGCTACACCTTC. Encoded protein: CASSSQQGNYGYTF.

The CDR3 loop is CASSLGVGSNYEQYF. As DNA, the CDR3 is TGCGCCAGCAGCTTGGGAGTCGGCTCCAACTACGAGCAGTACTTC. The chain joins TRBV5-1 to TRBJ2-7; D not resolved. Germline loops: CDR1 SGHRS, CDR2 YFSETQ. V was clipped by 0 bases and J by 3 bases, with 13 bases between them. The CDR3 has 15 amino acids.

The CDR3 coding sequence is TGCAGCGTTGAAGAAAACACAGATACGCAGTATTTT. Translated: CSVEENTDTQYF. V and J are TRBV29-1 and TRBJ2-3; no clear D gene. The CDR3 is 12 residues long. Trimming stripped 0 bases from V and 2 bases from J, with 3 bases between. Germline loops: CDR1 SQVTM, CDR2 ANQGSEA.

This clone was seen only a few times. This chain uses TRBV18 with TRBJ1-1, with TRBD1 matching 7 bases. Trimming cost V 3 bases and J 0 bases; bases outside gene matches: 4. The germline gives CDR1 KGHSH, CDR2 LQKENI. The CDR3 sequence is 15 residues long. The CDR3 here is CASSPSTGMNTEAFF. For the CDR3, the DNA is TGTGCCAGCTCACCCTCGACAGGGATGAACACTGAAGCTTTCTTT.

The chain is built from TRBV6-1 and TRBJ2-7; a possible D gene is TRBD2 (5 bases). CDR3 length equals 14 residues. V lost 0 bases to trimming and J lost 3 bases, with 9 bases between them. Germline CDR1 is MNHNS and CDR2 is SASEGT. The CDR3 protein is CASSEARRIYEQYF. Here the CDR3 DNA reads TGTGCCAGCAGTGAAGCTAGGAGGATCTACGAGCAGTACTTC.

The V and J genes are TRBV23-1 and TRBJ2-6; D remains unclear. TRBV23-1 is noted as an ORF with a role that remains uncertain. Trimming took off 8 bases at V and 0 bases at J, with 14 bases between the two ends. CDR3 length equals 16 residues. DNA for the CDR3: TGCGCCAGCGGTCGTACCACTTGCTCTGGGGCCAACGTCCTGACTTTC. Protein sequence: CASGRTTCSGANVLTF.

This clone has more than one count but fewer than ten. The chain carries TRBV7-8 and TRBJ2-1; 11 bases match TRBD1. The V gene end was trimmed by 7 bases and the J gene end by 6 bases; junction bases not matched to a gene: 8. CDR1 SGHVS and CDR2 FQNEAQ come from the germline V gene. The CDR3 runs to 15 residues. CDR3 in DNA: TGTGCCAGCATCCAAGGGACAGGGGGATCCAATGAGCAGTTCTTC. Translation: CASIQGTGGSNEQFF.